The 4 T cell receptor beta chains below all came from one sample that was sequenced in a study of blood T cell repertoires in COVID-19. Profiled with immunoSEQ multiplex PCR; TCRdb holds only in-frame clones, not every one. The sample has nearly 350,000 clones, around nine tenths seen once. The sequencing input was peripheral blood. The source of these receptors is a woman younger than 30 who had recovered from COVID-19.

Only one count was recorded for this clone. CDR3 DNA sequence: TGTGCCAGCAGTTACAATCTAGCGGGTTATGAGCAGTACGTC. Its protein product is CASSYNLAGYEQYV. The J gene is TRBJ2-7, the V gene TRBV6-2 or TRBV6-3; 8 nucleotides agree with TRBD2. CDR3 length: 14 amino acids. Per the germline V gene, CDR1 is MNHEY and CDR2 is SVGEGT. The V gene end was trimmed by 2 bases and the J gene end by 7 bases; junction bases not matched to a gene: 7.

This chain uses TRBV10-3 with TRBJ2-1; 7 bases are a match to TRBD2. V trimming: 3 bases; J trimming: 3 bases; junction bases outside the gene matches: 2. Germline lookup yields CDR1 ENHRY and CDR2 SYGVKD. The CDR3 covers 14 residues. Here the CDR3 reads CAISDGLGYNEQFF. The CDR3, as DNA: TGTGCCATCAGTGACGGACTAGGCTACAATGAGCAGTTCTTC.

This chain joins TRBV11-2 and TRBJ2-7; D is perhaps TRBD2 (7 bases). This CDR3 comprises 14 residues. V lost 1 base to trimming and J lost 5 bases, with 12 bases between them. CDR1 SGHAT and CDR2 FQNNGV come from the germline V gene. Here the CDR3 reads CASSLGAGGHEQYV. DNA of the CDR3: TGTGCCAGCAGCTTAGGGGCCGGGGGGCACGAGCAGTACGTC.

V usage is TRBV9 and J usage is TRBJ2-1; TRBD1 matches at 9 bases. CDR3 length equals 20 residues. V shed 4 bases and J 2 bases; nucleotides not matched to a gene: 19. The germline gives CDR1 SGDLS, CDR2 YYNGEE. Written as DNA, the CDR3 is TGTGCCAGCAGCCCATTTACAGGGGGCAGGCTGAGCGGGCCCTACAATGAGCAGTTCTTC. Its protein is CASSPFTGGRLSGPYNEQFF.